Listed below are T cell receptor beta chains from one sample, sequenced in a study of shared clonotypes between healthy human individuals. Assay: immunoSEQ multiplex PCR; the TCRdb copy retains only in-frame clones and omits some. Among hundreds of thousands of clones, roughly 70% were seen once, and the ten largest hold about 1.7%. The sample was memory CD4+ T cells sorted from blood. The receptors were sampled from a woman in her 30s in good health. The CDR3 runs from the conserved cysteine through the conserved F or W. The D gene is left open where the match is weak. Clone size, where shown, is once, few, many, or a class for clones that have expanded.

j_call | d_call | clone_size | v_call | cdr3_nt | cdr3_aa
TRBJ2-7 | TRBD1 | NA | TRBV19 | TGTGCCAGTAGTATACGACAGGGTTCCTACGAGCAGTACTTC | CASSIRQGSYEQYF
TRBJ1-2 | NA | NA | TRBV30 | TGTGCCTGGAAGCGGGCAGCAAACTATGGCTACACCTTC | CAWKRAANYGYTF
TRBJ2-2 | TRBD2 | few | TRBV5-6 | TGTGCCAGCAGCTTTTCGAGCGGGAGAGGGAACACCGGGGAGCTGTTTTTT | CASSFSSGRGNTGELFF
TRBJ2-7 | TRBD1 | few | TRBV10-3 | TGTGCCATCAGTGACCCGACAGGGACGACCCACTACGAGCAGTACTTC | CAISDPTGTTHYEQYF
TRBJ2-7 | TRBD2 | NA | TRBV6-5 | TGTGCCAGCGGAGCGGGGAGCTACGAGCAGTACTTC | CASGAGSYEQYF
TRBJ1-4 | NA | NA | TRBV18 | TGTGCCAGCTCATTTTCTTTTGCAACTAATGAAAAACTGTTTTTT | CASSFSFATNEKLFF
TRBJ1-1 | NA | NA | TRBV5-1 | TGCGCCAGCAGCTTGGGGCAGGGTACACGGACTGAAGCTTTCTTT | CASSLGQGTRTEAFF
TRBJ2-3 | TRBD2 | NA | TRBV5-4 | TGTGCCAGCAGCTTGGCCGGGCGGGGGGAGACAGATACGCAGTATTTT | CASSLAGRGETDTQYF
TRBJ1-5 | NA | NA | TRBV25-1 | TGTGCCAGCAGTGACCCCTCCGGCCAGCCCCAGCATTTT | CASSDPSGQPQHF
TRBJ1-2 | NA | few | TRBV15 | TGTGCCACCAGCAGAAGGACGGACTATGGCTACACCTTC | CATSRRTDYGYTF
TRBJ1-1 | NA | NA | TRBV28 | TGTGCCAGCTCTAACGCCCGGGCGGGTGGCACTGAAGCTTTCTTT | CASSNARAGGTEAFF
TRBJ1-1 | TRBD1 | NA | TRBV7-6 | TGTGCCAGCAGCTGGGGACAGGGGGCCGGGTATGAAGCTTTCTTT | CASSWGQGAGYEAFF
TRBJ2-7 | NA | NA | TRBV28 | TGTGCCAGCAGTTTTGAGGGGGCGGGAAGCTCCTACGAGCAGTACTTC | CASSFEGAGSSYEQYF
TRBJ1-5 | NA | NA | TRBV5-8 | TGTGCCAGCAGTTTCGGGACGGCCGCCTATCAGCCCCAGCATTTT | CASSFGTAAYQPQHF
TRBJ1-2 | NA | NA | TRBV2 | TGTGCCAGCACCAGGACATCCTTAACGAACTATGGCTACACCTTC | CASTRTSLTNYGYTF
TRBJ2-7 | TRBD2 | once | TRBV10-3 | TGTGCCATCAGTGACCCGACTAGCGGGAGGGAGAACTCCTACGAGCAGTACTTC | CAISDPTSGRENSYEQYF
TRBJ2-5 | TRBD2 | many | TRBV6-1 | TGTGCCAGCAGTGAGGCCAGCGGGAGCGGTCAAGAGACCCAGTACTTC | CASSEASGSGQETQYF
TRBJ1-4 | NA | NA | TRBV7-8 | TGTGCCAGCAGCTTAGATCCGGGGATGACTAATGAAAAACTGTTTTTT | CASSLDPGMTNEKLFF
TRBJ1-2 | NA | NA | TRBV6-1 | TGTGCCAGCAGTGTAACAGACTATGGCTACACCTTC | CASSVTDYGYTF
TRBJ1-5 | TRBD1 | once | TRBV5-4 | TGTGCCAGCAGCTCCCGGACAGGGGTGGGGCAGCCCCAGCATTTT | CASSSRTGVGQPQHF
TRBJ2-1 | TRBD1 | NA | TRBV9 | TGTGCCAGCAGCGTAGCCGGACAGGCCACCGCCGGTGAGCAGTTCTTC | CASSVAGQATAGEQFF
TRBJ2-6 | NA | NA | TRBV4-2 | TGTGCCAGCAGCCACAGGGTCTCTGGGGCCAACGTCCTGACTTTC | CASSHRVSGANVLTF
TRBJ1-5 | TRBD1 | NA | TRBV28 | TGTGCCAGCATGGAAGTTGGGACAGGGTTTAATCAGCCCCAGCATTTT | CASMEVGTGFNQPQHF
TRBJ1-3 | TRBD1 | NA | TRBV10-3 | TGTGCCATCAGGCAGGGGGCAGCTGGAAACACCATATATTTT | CAIRQGAAGNTIYF
TRBJ1-5 | NA | once | TRBV28 | TGTGCCAGCAGTTTAGGGACCGCCGGTCCCAATAGCAATCAGCCCCAGCATTTT | CASSLGTAGPNSNQPQHF
TRBJ1-2 | NA | NA | TRBV28 | TGTGCCAGCAGTCCGAGCGCCCGCGGGTTCTATGGCTACACCTTC | CASSPSARGFYGYTF
TRBJ1-4 | NA | NA | TRBV1 | TGCACCAGCAGCCACCCCCCCGGGACAGGTGAAAAACTGTTTTTT | CTSSHPPGTGEKLFF
TRBJ2-1 | TRBD1 | NA | TRBV6-5 | TGTGCCAGCAGTCCGACAGGGAATGAGCAGTTCTTC | CASSPTGNEQFF
TRBJ1-2 | TRBD1 | NA | TRBV28 | TGTGCCAGCAGGCGACAGGGTGAGGGAGGCTACACCTTC | CASRRQGEGGYTF
TRBJ1-1 | NA | NA | TRBV5-4 | TGTGCCAGCGGACGAAAGGGTACGGCCACTGAAGCTTTCTTT | CASGRKGTATEAFF
TRBJ1-5 | TRBD1 | NA | TRBV4-1 | TGCGCCAGCAGCCACAACAGACAGGGGGCTCTGAGCAATCAGCCCCAGCATTTT | CASSHNRQGALSNQPQHF
TRBJ1-2 | NA | NA | TRBV29-1 | TGCAGCGCTGGTGAGGATTATGGCTACACCTTC | CSAGEDYGYTF
TRBJ1-3 | NA | NA | TRBV11-2 | TGTGCCAGCAGCTCACTAACCTGGACAGACTTCACCATATATTTT | CASSSLTWTDFTIYF
TRBJ2-1 | TRBD2 | NA | TRBV19 | TGTGCCAGTAGTTGGACTAGCGGGACCTACAATGAGCAGTTCTTC | CASSWTSGTYNEQFF
TRBJ2-7 | NA | NA | TRBV11-2 | TGTGCCAGCAGCGGTGGGGGGGCCGGCTCCTACGAGCAGTACTTC | CASSGGGAGSYEQYF
TRBJ1-3 | TRBD1 | few | TRBV7-9 | TGTGCCAGCAGCCCTAGGACAGGGACCCTTTCTGGAAACACCATATATTTT | CASSPRTGTLSGNTIYF
TRBJ2-5 | NA | NA | TRBV9 | TGTGCCAGCAGCGGGACGGGATCCCGGGGGACCCAGTACTTC | CASSGTGSRGTQYF
TRBJ2-7 | TRBD2 | NA | TRBV30 | TGTGCCTGGCGACCGACTAGCGGGAGGGGATACGAGCAGTACTTC | CAWRPTSGRGYEQYF
TRBJ1-1 | TRBD1 | NA | TRBV29-1 | TGCAGCGTCGAAGGACAGGCATCCACCAAAGCTTTCTTT | CSVEGQASTKAFF
TRBJ2-5 | NA | NA | TRBV2 | TGTGCCAGCAGTGTAAAACAGGGGGGTAGCGGGAGCCAAGAGACCCAGTACTTC | CASSVKQGGSGSQETQYF
TRBJ2-1 | TRBD2 | NA | TRBV20-1 | TGCAGTGCTGGGCGGGAGTATGAGCAGTTCTTC | CSAGREYEQFF
TRBJ2-7 | NA | NA | TRBV27 | TGTGCCAGCAGTCTCCCTAACTTAAGGAGCTCCTACGAGCAGTACTTC | CASSLPNLRSSYEQYF
TRBJ1-5 | NA | NA | TRBV28 | TGTGCCAGCACCACAAATCATCAGCCCCAGCATTTT | CASTTNHQPQHF
TRBJ2-1 | NA | many | TRBV5-6 | TGTGCCAGCAGCTTGTGGCTTCTCCGGAAGAACAATGAGCAGTTCTTC | CASSLWLLRKNNEQFF
TRBJ2-3 | NA | few | TRBV6-6 | TGTGCCAGCAGTCCCCTTAAAGGGGGCACAGATACGCAGTATTTT | CASSPLKGGTDTQYF
TRBJ2-3 | TRBD1 | NA | TRBV2 | TGTGCCAGCAACCCACAGGGGAGCACAGATACGCAGTATTTT | CASNPQGSTDTQYF
TRBJ2-3 | NA | NA | TRBV6-5 | TGTGCCAGTTCTCCCGGCGGGGCACGCACAGATACGCAGTATTTT | CASSPGGARTDTQYF
TRBJ1-5 | NA | NA | TRBV2 | TGTGCCAGCAGCGTTTGGGAAGGCAATCAGCCCCAGCATTTT | CASSVWEGNQPQHF
TRBJ1-3 | NA | once | TRBV18 | TGTGCCAGCTCCATCCCGAGCTCTGGAAACACCATATATTTT | CASSIPSSGNTIYF
TRBJ2-4 | NA | NA | TRBV4-1 | TGCGCCAGCAGCCAAGTGGGGCGGGGGCTAGCCAAAAACATTCAGTACTTC | CASSQVGRGLAKNIQYF
TRBJ2-3 | NA | NA | TRBV6-1 | TGTGCCAGCAGAATAGACAGGTCCACAGATACGCAGTATTTT | CASRIDRSTDTQYF
TRBJ2-5 | TRBD1 | few | TRBV28 | TGTGCCAGCAGTTTACCAGGGGGCGGAGAGACCCAGTACTTC | CASSLPGGGETQYF
TRBJ2-1 | TRBD2 | once | TRBV28 | TGTGCCAGCACGCCTAGCGGGAGATTCCATGAGCAGTTCTTC | CASTPSGRFHEQFF
TRBJ2-5 | NA | NA | TRBV10-3 | TGTGCCATCAGTGAGTCGGGGTCTCCTGGGAGGGAGACCCAGTACTTC | CAISESGSPGRETQYF
TRBJ1-1 | NA | NA | TRBV6-1 | TGTGCCAGCAATATAAACCCGACGGGGAACACTGAAGCTTTCTTT | CASNINPTGNTEAFF